The clone carrying this T cell receptor (beta chain) was seen a handful of times. Its antigen is currently unknown. This sample was taken from a study of cytomegalovirus exposure and HLA in healthy donors. Whole-study findings and limits: In a later analysis, TCR association rates varied by HLA locus: DRB1 most, HLA-C fewest.

The junction had 6 bases not matched to a gene; V was cut back by 4 bases and J by 2 bases. Germline V lookup: CDR1 SGHRS, CDR2 YFSETQ. CDR3 length equals 15 residues. PCR primers comprised 60 Vbeta and 13 Jbeta primers. TCRdb's table, derived via immunoSEQ multiplex PCR, lists solely in-frame clones and lacks some. The sample has about 150,000 clones, over 80% seen once. This rearrangement joins TRBV5-1 to TRBJ2-1, with 7 bases that match TRBD1. This sequence originates from a woman aged 18-29 years in good health and CMV-seronegative. Sample: PBMCs. The CDR3 region is CASSPGQGAYNEQFF. CDR3 sequence (DNA): TGCGCCAGCAGCCCGGGGCAGGGGGCCTACAATGAGCAGTTCTTC. Supplemented by reference TRBV5-1 and TRBJ2-1, the full variable domain reads KAGVTQTPRYLIKTRGQQVTLSCSPISGHRSVSWYQQTPGQGLQFLFEYFSETQRNKGNFPGRFSGRQFSNSRSEMNVSTLELGDSALYLCASSPGQGAYNEQFFGPGTRLTVL.